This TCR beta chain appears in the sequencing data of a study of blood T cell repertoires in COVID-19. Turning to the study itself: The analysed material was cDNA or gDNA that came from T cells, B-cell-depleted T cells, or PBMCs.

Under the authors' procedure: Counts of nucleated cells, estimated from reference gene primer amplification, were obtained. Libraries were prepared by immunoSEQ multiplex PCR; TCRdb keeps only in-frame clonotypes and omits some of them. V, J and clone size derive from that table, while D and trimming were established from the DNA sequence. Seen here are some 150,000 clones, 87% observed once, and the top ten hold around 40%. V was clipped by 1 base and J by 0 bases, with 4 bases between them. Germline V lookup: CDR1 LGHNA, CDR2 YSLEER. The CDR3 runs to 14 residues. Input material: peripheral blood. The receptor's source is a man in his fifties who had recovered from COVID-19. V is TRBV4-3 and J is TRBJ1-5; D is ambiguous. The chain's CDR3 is CASSQAYSNQPQHF. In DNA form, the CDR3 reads TGCGCCAGCAGCCAAGCGTATAGCAATCAGCCCCAGCATTTT.